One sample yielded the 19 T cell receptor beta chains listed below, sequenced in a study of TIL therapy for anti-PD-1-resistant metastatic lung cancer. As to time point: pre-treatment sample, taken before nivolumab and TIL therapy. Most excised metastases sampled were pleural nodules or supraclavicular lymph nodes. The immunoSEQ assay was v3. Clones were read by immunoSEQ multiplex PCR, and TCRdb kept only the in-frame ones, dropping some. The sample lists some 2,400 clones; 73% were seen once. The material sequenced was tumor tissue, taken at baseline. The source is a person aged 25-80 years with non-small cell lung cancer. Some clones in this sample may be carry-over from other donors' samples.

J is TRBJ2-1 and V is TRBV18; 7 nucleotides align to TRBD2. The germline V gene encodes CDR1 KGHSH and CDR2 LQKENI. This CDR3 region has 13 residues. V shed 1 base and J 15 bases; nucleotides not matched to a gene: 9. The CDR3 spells CASSPRTASGVFF. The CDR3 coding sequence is TGTGCCAGCTCACCACGCACGGCCAGCGGGGTGTTCTTC. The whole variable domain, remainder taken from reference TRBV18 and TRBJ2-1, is NAGVMQNPRHLVRRRGQEARLRCSPMKGHSHVYWYRQLPEEGLKFMVYLQKENIIDESGMPKERFSAEFPKEGPSILRIQQVVRGDSAAYFCASSPRTASGVFFGPGTRLTVL.

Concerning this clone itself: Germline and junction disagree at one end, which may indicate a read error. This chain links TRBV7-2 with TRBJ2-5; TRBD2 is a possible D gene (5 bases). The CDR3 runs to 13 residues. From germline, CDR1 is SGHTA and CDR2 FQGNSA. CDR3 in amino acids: CASSLPRRLAANF. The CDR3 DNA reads TGTGCCAGCAGCTTACCTCGGCGGCTAGCTGCGAACTTC.

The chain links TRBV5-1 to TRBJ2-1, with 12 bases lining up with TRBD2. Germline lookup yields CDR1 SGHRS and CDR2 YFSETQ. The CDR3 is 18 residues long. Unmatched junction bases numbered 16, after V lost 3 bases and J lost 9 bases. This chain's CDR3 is CASSSFASLAGGPSEQFF. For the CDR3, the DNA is TGCGCCAGCAGCTCCTTTGCCTCCCTAGCGGGAGGGCCTAGTGAGCAGTTCTTC.

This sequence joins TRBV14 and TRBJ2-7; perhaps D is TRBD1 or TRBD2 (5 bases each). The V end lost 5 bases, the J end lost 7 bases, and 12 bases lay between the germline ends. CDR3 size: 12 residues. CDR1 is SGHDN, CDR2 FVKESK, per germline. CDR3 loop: CASSSSWGEQYF. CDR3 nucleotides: TGTGCCAGCAGCTCTTCCTGGGGGGAGCAGTACTTC. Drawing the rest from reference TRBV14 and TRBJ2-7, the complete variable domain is EAGVTQFPSHSVIEKGQTVTLRCDPISGHDNLYWYRRVMGKEIKFLLHFVKESKQDESGMPNNRFLAERTGGTYSTLKVQPAELEDSGVYFCASSSSWGEQYFGPGTRLTVT.

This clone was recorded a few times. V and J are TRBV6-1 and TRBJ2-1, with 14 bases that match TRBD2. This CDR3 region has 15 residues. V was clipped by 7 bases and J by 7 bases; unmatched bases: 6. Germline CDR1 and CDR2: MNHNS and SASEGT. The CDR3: CASTSWTSGGNEQFF. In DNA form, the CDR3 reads TGTGCCAGCACTTCCTGGACTAGCGGGGGGAATGAGCAGTTCTTC.

The CDR3: CASSDQQDTEAFF. In nucleotides, the CDR3 is TGTGCCAGCTCCGATCAACAGGACACTGAAGCTTTCTTT. The chain has TRBV18 and TRBJ1-1; TRBD1 might be the D (5 bases). This CDR3 has 13 amino acids. Germline assignment: CDR1 KGHSH and CDR2 LQKENI. Trimming took 6 bases from V and 3 from J, leaving 11 bases between them.

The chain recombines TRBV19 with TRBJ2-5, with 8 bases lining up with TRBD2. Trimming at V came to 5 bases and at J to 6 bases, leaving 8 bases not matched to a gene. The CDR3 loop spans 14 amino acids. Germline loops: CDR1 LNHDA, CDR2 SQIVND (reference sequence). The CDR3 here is CASSWVGGGQTQYF. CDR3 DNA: TGTGCCAGTAGTTGGGTGGGCGGGGGGCAGACCCAGTACTTC.

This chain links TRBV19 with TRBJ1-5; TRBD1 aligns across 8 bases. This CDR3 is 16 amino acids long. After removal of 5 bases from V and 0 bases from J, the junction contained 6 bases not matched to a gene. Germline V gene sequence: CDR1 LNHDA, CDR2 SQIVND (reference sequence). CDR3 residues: CASSWRTGTSNQPQHF. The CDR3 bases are TGTGCCAGTAGTTGGAGGACAGGGACTAGCAATCAGCCCCAGCATTTT.

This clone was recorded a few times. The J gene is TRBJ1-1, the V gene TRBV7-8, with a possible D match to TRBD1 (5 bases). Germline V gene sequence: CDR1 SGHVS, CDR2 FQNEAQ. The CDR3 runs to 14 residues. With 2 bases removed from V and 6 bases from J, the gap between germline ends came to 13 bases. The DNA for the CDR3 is TGTGCCAGCAGCTTATTAGGCGGGGACGCTGAAGCTTTCTTT. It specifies CASSLLGGDAEAFF.

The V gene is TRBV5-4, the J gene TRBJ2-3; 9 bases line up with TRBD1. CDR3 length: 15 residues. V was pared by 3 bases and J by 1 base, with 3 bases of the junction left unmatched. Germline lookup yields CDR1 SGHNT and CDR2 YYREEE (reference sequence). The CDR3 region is CASSSRDRGTDTQYF. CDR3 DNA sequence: TGTGCCAGCAGCTCCCGGGACAGGGGCACAGATACGCAGTATTTT.

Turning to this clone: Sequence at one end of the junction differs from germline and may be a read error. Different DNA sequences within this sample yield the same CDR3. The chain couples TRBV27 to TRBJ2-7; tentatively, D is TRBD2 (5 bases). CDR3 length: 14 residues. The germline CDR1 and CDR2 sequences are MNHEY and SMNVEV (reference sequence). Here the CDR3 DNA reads TGCGCCAGCAGTTCGCTAACTAGATCATACGAGCAGTACTTC. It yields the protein CASSSLTRSYEQYF.

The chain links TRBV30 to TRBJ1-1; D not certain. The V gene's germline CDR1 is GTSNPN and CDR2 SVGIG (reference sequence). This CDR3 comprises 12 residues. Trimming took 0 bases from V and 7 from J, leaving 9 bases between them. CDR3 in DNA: TGTGCCTGGAGTGTAGGAGTGTATGAAGCTTTCTTT. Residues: CAWSVGVYEAFF.

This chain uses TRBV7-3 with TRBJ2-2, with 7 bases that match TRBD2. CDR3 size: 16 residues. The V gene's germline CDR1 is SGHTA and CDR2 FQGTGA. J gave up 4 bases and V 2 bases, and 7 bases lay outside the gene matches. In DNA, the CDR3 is TGTGCCAGCAGCTTATTCGGGGGAGGGAGCACCGGGGAGCTGTTTTTT. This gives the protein CASSLFGGGSTGELFF.

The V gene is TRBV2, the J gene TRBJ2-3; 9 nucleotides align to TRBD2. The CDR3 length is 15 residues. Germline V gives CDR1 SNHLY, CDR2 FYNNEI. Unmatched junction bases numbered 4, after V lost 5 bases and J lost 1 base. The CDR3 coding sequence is TGTGCCAGCAGTAGTAGCGGGGGCCGCACAGATACGCAGTATTTT. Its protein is CASSSSGGRTDTQYF.

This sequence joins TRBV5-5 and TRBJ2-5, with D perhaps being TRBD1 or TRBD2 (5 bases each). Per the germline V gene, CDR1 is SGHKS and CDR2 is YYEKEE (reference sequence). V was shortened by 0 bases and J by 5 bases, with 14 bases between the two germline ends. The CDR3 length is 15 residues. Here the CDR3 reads CASSLAQRGGETQYF. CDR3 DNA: TGTGCCAGCAGCTTGGCACAGAGGGGTGGGGAGACCCAGTACTTC.

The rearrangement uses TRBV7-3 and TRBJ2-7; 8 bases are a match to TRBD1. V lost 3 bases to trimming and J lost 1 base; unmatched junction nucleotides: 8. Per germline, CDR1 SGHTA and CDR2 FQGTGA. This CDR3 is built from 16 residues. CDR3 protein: CASSFQGAPASYEQYF. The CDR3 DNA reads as TGTGCCAGCAGCTTCCAGGGGGCGCCGGCTTCCTACGAGCAGTACTTC.

DNA of the CDR3: TGTGCCAGCAGCTTCATTGGGGCGGGCCCCTACAATGAGCAGTTCTTC. Amino acids: CASSFIGAGPYNEQFF. The V call is TRBV11-2, the J call TRBJ2-1, with D perhaps TRBD1 or TRBD2 (5 bases each). CDR3 size: 16 residues. Germline CDR1 reads SGHAT; CDR2 reads FQNNGV. V was clipped by 3 bases and J by 2 bases, with 14 bases between them.

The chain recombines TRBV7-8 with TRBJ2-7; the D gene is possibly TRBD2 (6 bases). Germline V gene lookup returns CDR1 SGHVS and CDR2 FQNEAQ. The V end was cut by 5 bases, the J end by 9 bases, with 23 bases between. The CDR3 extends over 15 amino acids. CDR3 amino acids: CASSTTRGKLESQYF. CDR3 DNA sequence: TGTGCCAGCAGCACCACGCGGGGTAAGCTTGAGTCGCAGTACTTC.

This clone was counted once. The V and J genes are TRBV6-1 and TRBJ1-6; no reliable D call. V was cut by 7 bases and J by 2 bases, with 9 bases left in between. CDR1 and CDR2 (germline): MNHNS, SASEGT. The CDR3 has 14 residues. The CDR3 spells CASNSGPYNSPLHF. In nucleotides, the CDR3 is TGTGCCAGCAATTCAGGACCCTATAATTCACCCCTCCACTTT.